This TCR beta chain is drawn from a study of T-cell reconstitution after alpha-beta-depleted transplantation in children. Points from the study as a whole: At the one-year point after transplant, T-cell counts and TCRbeta diversity were found to come mostly from T cells that had been newly produced.

In this sample, this clonotype turned up a few times. Its antigen is currently unknown. Trimming pared 1 base from V and 3 bases from J, leaving 13 bases between. This CDR3 is 15 amino acids long. Germline V CDR1 and CDR2: SEHNR, FQNEAQ (reference sequence). Unique molecular identifiers were used to barcode this TCRbeta library. TCRdb fed the PCR reads into MiXCR, producing one record per CDR3 protein. The sample records around 490,000 distinct CDR3 sequences, 9.5% to 12% being singletons. The sequence derives from a female patient between 2 and 15 years old who had a stem cell transplant for aplastic anemia, so the T cells may come from the graft donor. This material consisted of PBMCs, mostly from graft donor cells, taken 180 days after TCRalphabeta/CD19-depleted stem cell transplant. The J gene is TRBJ2-7, the V gene TRBV7-9; D is unresolved. CDR3 DNA: TGTGCCAGCAGCTTAGGGGTCGGTCAGAACTACGAGCAGTACGTC. This sequence encodes CASSLGVGQNYEQYV.